Listed below are T cell receptor beta chains from one sample, sequenced in a study of shared clonotypes between healthy human individuals. The repertoire was sequenced with immunoSEQ multiplex PCR; TCRdb's copy has only in-frame clones and lacks some. The sample carries roughly 530,000 clones, 90% to 96% recorded once. Specimen: naive CD4+ T cells sorted from blood. The source is a woman in her twenties or thirties in good health. Each CDR3 is given with its conserved first and last residue. D genes are given only for firm matches. A row's size may be missing; if present it is once, few, many or a size class.

D gene,J gene,V gene,clone size,CDR3 protein,CDR3 DNA
TRBD2,TRBJ2-7,TRBV19,once,CASSIASGSSYEQYF,TGTGCCAGTAGTATTGCTAGCGGGAGCTCCTACGAGCAGTACTTC
.,TRBJ2-1,TRBV5-8,.,CASSFRREYNEQFF,TGTGCCAGCAGCTTCAGACGGGAGTACAATGAGCAGTTCTTC
TRBD2,TRBJ2-1,TRBV27,.,CASTLYGLAGVGEQFF,TGTGCCAGCACCCTTTATGGTCTAGCGGGAGTAGGGGAGCAGTTCTTC
.,TRBJ2-3,TRBV7-9,.,CATPTGNADTQYF,TGTGCCACCCCAACAGGGAACGCAGATACGCAGTATTTT
.,TRBJ2-5,TRBV18,.,CASSWAQRTQETQYF,TGTGCCAGCTCCTGGGCCCAGCGGACTCAAGAGACCCAGTACTTC
TRBD1,TRBJ2-3,TRBV28,once,CASRNRGSRDTQYF,TGTGCCAGCAGGAACAGGGGGTCCAGGGATACGCAGTATTTT
.,TRBJ1-4,TRBV7-9,.,CASSLAQTDGGEKLFF,TGTGCCAGCAGCTTAGCGCAGACCGATGGAGGGGAAAAACTGTTTTTT
.,TRBJ2-7,TRBV29-1,once,CSVVVGAPYEQYF,TGCAGCGTTGTTGTGGGGGCGCCCTACGAGCAGTACTTC
TRBD2,TRBJ2-7,TRBV28,.,CASSLAGGHYNEQYF,TGTGCCAGCAGCCTAGCGGGAGGACACTACAACGAGCAGTACTTC
.,TRBJ2-5,TRBV5-4,.,CASSTSTKETQYF,TGTGCCAGCAGCACCTCTACGAAAGAGACCCAGTACTTC
.,TRBJ1-4,TRBV28,.,CASSSSGRNEKLFF,TGTGCCAGCAGTTCGAGCGGGCGGAACGAAAAACTGTTTTTT
.,TRBJ1-1,TRBV29-1,.,CSVDVENTEAFF,TGCAGCGTTGATGTAGAAAACACTGAAGCTTTCTTT
.,TRBJ2-3,TRBV27,.,CASSSELTTDTQYF,TGTGCCAGCAGTTCCGAGCTAACCACAGATACGCAGTATTTT
.,TRBJ2-7,TRBV19,.,CASSAAPRLYEQYF,TGTGCCAGCTCCGCCGCGCCACGCCTCTACGAGCAGTACTTC
.,TRBJ2-2,TRBV27,.,CASSRRLVTGELFF,TGTGCCAGCAGCCGACGACTAGTCACCGGGGAGCTGTTTTTT
TRBD2,TRBJ2-1,TRBV7-3,.,CASSPGVAGGNEQFF,TGTGCCAGCAGCCCCGGGGTAGCGGGAGGTAATGAGCAGTTCTTC
.,TRBJ2-7,TRBV28,.,CASSSSAQGILYEQYF,TGTGCCAGCAGTTCCTCAGCACAGGGAATATTGTACGAGCAGTACTTC
TRBD1,TRBJ1-1,TRBV27,.,CASSPGQGGLMNTEAFF,TGTGCCAGCAGTCCCGGACAGGGGGGATTGATGAACACTGAAGCTTTCTTT
.,TRBJ1-2,TRBV30,once,CAWSRGEGGYTF,TGTGCCTGGAGCCGGGGGGAAGGAGGCTACACCTTC
.,TRBJ1-5,TRBV28,few,CASRSGQPQHF,TGTGCCAGTCGGTCGGGGCAGCCCCAGCATTTT
.,TRBJ1-2,TRBV7-9,.,CASSLVGGAEGYTF,TGTGCCAGCAGCTTAGTTGGAGGGGCAGAGGGCTACACCTTC
TRBD1,TRBJ2-7,TRBV28,.,CASSLGTGTYEQYF,TGTGCCAGCAGTTTAGGGACAGGGACATACGAGCAGTACTTC
TRBD2,TRBJ2-3,TRBV13,.,CASSLEGLVRVTDTQYF,TGTGCCAGCAGCTTAGAAGGACTAGTAAGGGTCACAGATACGCAGTATTTT
.,TRBJ2-1,TRBV27,.,CASSKNNEQFF,TGTGCCAGCAGCAAAAACAATGAGCAGTTCTTC
TRBD1,TRBJ2-7,TRBV7-8,.,CASSSIAGTGYEQYF,TGTGCCAGCAGCTCGATAGCCGGGACAGGGTACGAGCAGTACTTC
.,TRBJ2-2,TRBV18,.,CASSQGTRNTGELFF,TGTGCCAGCTCACAGGGGACTCGGAACACCGGGGAGCTGTTTTTT
TRBD1,TRBJ1-1,TRBV11-2,.,CASSSGGVAEAFF,TGTGCCAGCAGCTCAGGGGGAGTGGCTGAAGCTTTCTTT
.,TRBJ1-5,TRBV6-5,.,CASSPGGVLGQPQHF,TGTGCCAGCAGTCCTGGGGGGGTACTGGGTCAGCCCCAGCATTTT
TRBD1,TRBJ1-2,TRBV5-4,.,CASSSKSGQGPFYGYTF,TGTGCCAGCAGCTCAAAGTCGGGACAGGGGCCTTTCTATGGCTACACCTTC
.,TRBJ2-1,TRBV5-4,.,CASSLANIEQFF,TGTGCCAGCAGCTTGGCAAATATTGAGCAGTTCTTC
.,TRBJ1-2,TRBV7-9,.,CASSYNRAYGYTF,TGTGCCAGCAGCTATAACAGGGCCTATGGCTACACCTTC
.,TRBJ1-5,TRBV7-2,.,CASSLVSEGNQPQHF,TGTGCCAGCAGCTTAGTATCTGAGGGCAATCAGCCCCAGCATTTT
.,TRBJ1-5,TRBV7-6,.,CASSLSSNQPQHF,TGTGCCAGCAGCTTATCAAGCAATCAGCCCCAGCATTTT
.,TRBJ1-1,TRBV6-6,.,CASSRFGGTEAFF,TGTGCCAGCAGCCGTTTTGGGGGCACTGAAGCTTTCTTT
TRBD2,TRBJ2-1,TRBV7-8,.,CASSLEGGLAVYNEQFF,TGTGCCAGCAGCTTAGAAGGAGGACTAGCGGTATACAATGAGCAGTTCTTC
.,TRBJ2-7,TRBV6-1,once,CASSPEGVVSYEQYF,TGTGCCAGCAGCCCTGAGGGAGTAGTCTCCTACGAGCAGTACTTC
TRBD1,TRBJ1-1,TRBV5-6,.,CASTTLQGDGTEAFF,TGTGCCAGCACCACATTACAGGGGGATGGCACTGAAGCTTTCTTT
.,TRBJ2-7,TRBV30,.,CAWSVSVGEYEQYF,TGTGCCTGGAGTGTCAGTGTGGGAGAGTACGAGCAGTACTTC
TRBD2,TRBJ2-3,TRBV4-1,.,CASSHSGLAGGQITDTQYF,TGCGCCAGCAGCCACTCGGGACTAGCGGGAGGGCAGATCACAGATACGCAGTATTTT
TRBD1,TRBJ1-5,TRBV28,once,CASSLPTGDQPQHF,TGTGCCAGCAGTTTACCGACAGGGGATCAGCCCCAGCATTTT
TRBD2,TRBJ2-2,TRBV5-1,.,CASSSRTSGRAGELFF,TGCGCCAGCAGCTCAAGGACTAGCGGGAGAGCCGGGGAGCTGTTTTTT
.,TRBJ1-1,TRBV30,.,CAWSAPNLNTFF,TGTGCCTGGAGTGCCCCCAATCTGAATACTTTCTTT